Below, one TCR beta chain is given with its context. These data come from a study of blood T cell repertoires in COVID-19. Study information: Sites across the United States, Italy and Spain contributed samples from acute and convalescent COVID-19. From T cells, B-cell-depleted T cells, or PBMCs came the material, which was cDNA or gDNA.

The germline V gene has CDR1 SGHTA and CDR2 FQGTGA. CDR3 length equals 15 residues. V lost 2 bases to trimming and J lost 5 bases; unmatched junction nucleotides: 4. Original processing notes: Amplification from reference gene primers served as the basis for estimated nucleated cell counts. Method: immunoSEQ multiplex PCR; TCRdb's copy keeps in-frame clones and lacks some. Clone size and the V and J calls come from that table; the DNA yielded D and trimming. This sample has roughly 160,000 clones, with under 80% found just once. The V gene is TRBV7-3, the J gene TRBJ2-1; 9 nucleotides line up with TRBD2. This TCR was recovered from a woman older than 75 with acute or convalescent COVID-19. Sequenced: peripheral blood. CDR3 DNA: TGTGCCAGCAGCTTATCTAGCGGGATCAACAATGAGCAGTTCTTC. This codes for CASSLSSGINNEQFF.